The T cell receptor (beta chain) under discussion was sequenced for a study of T-cell reconstitution after alpha-beta-depleted transplantation in children. Study-wide results and caveats: For some patients, TCRbeta diversity was high at day 60 because of recipient T cells and thymic progenitors that survived. About two months after transplant, alpha-beta T cells reportedly came from several hundred expanded graft clones.

A note on this clonotype: No antigen is known for it.

Unique molecular identifiers were used in preparing the TCRbeta library. TCRdb re-called the PCR reads with MiXCR, one entry per CDR3 protein. The data show 670,000 or so distinct CDR3 sequences, over 10% seen once. Germline CDR1 reads SGHRS; CDR2 reads YFSETQ. The CDR3 has 16 amino acids. Trimming took 4 bases from V and 5 from J; bases not matched to a gene: 13. The material was PBMCs, obtained before TCRalphabeta/CD19-depleted stem cell transplant. The origin of this receptor is a girl aged 2 to 9 with congenital amegakaryocytic thrombocytopenia, due to receive a stem cell transplant. The genes are TRBV5-1 and TRBJ2-7, with 9 positions matching TRBD2. CDR3 bases: TGCGCCAGCAGCCAAAGACTAGCGGAATTCCTCGACGAGCAGTACTTC. Translating gives CASSQRLAEFLDEQYF.